Listed here are 24 T cell receptor beta chains from one sample, sequenced in a study of T cells in localized non-small cell lung cancer. This table comes from immunoSEQ multiplex PCR, and its TCRdb copy is limited to in-frame clones, with some not included. The sample holds some 34,000 clones, around four fifths seen once. This specimen was peripheral blood, taken before any cancer treatment. The receptor set was obtained from a male donor older than 55 with stage III squamous cell lung carcinoma.

The chain couples TRBV7-7 to TRBJ1-1; possibly TRBD1 for D (5 bases). The germline V gene encodes CDR1 SSHAT and CDR2 FNYEAQ (reference sequence). The CDR3 covers 13 residues. V lost 5 bases and J 1 base, leaving 8 bases between the germline ends. The DNA of the CDR3 is TGTGCCAGCAGCACCGACAGGAACACTGAAGCTTTCTTT. Encoded protein: CASSTDRNTEAFF.

This clone occurred a few times. The chain carries TRBV7-2 and TRBJ1-1; possible D gene TRBD1, 6 bases. This CDR3 comprises 13 residues. Looked up from germline, CDR1 is SGHTA and CDR2 is FQGNSA. The V gene lost 5 bases and the J gene lost 5 bases, with 12 bases spanning the gap. CDR3 sequence reads: CASSPGGRTEAFF. CDR3 in DNA: TGTGCCAGCAGCCCGGGGGGGCGGACTGAAGCTTTCTTT.

CDR3 in amino acids: CATSRDRANEKLFF. The CDR3 coding sequence is TGTGCCACCAGCAGAGACAGGGCAAATGAAAAACTGTTTTTT. The chain links TRBV15 to TRBJ1-4; possible D gene TRBD1, 5 bases. The V gene lost 0 bases and the J gene lost 5 bases, with 7 bases spanning the gap. Germline V lookup: CDR1 LNHNV, CDR2 YYDKDF (reference sequence). The CDR3 runs 14 residues.

This clone occurred once. The genes are TRBV7-8 and TRBJ2-1; D is unclear. V was trimmed by 5 bases and J by 8 bases, leaving 25 bases between them. From germline, CDR1 is SGHVS and CDR2 FQNEAQ. This CDR3 is 17 amino acids long. CDR3 region: CASSPRAQLGPIDEQFF. The CDR3 DNA is TGTGCCAGCAGCCCCCGGGCACAGCTGGGCCCCATCGATGAGCAGTTCTTC.

The chain links TRBV7-9 to TRBJ1-1; D is ambiguous. CDR3 length: 13 residues. Germline V CDR1 and CDR2: SEHNR, FQNEAQ (reference sequence). Trimming removed 5 bases from V and 1 base from J, with 8 bases in between. For the CDR3, the DNA is TGTGCCAGCAGCGGTTCAACGAACACTGAAGCTTTCTTT. Its protein product is CASSGSTNTEAFF.

This clone was seen a few times. J is TRBJ1-2 and V is TRBV13; D is perhaps TRBD1 (6 bases). V gave up 2 bases and J gave up 8 bases, with 15 bases separating them. Germline V gene sequence: CDR1 PRHDT, CDR2 FYEKMQ (reference sequence). This CDR3 has 14 residues. Here the CDR3 reads CASSLYRDFTGYTF. The DNA for the CDR3 is TGTGCCAGCAGCTTATACAGGGACTTTACGGGCTACACCTTC.

This clone came up a few times. This chain joins TRBV27 and TRBJ2-7; D might be TRBD1 or TRBD2, each matching 5 bases. Germline CDR1 MNHEY, CDR2 SMNVEV (reference sequence). This CDR3 has 17 residues. V shed 5 bases and J shed 3 bases, with 23 bases lying between them. CDR3 protein: CASSLYGTTFRIYEQYF. The CDR3 bases are TGTGCCAGCAGTCTTTACGGGACGACGTTCAGGATCTACGAGCAGTACTTC.

V and J are TRBV18 and TRBJ2-5; 8 bases fit TRBD1. The CDR3 contains 15 residues. Germline V gene lookup returns CDR1 KGHSH and CDR2 LQKENI. Trimming removed 6 bases from V and 3 bases from J; junction bases left unmatched: 9. As DNA, the CDR3 is TGTGCCAGCTCCCAAGGACAGGGACCGGAAGAGACCCAGTACTTC. The encoded protein is CASSQGQGPEETQYF.

This clone came up once. DNA for the CDR3: TGTGCCAGCAGTTCCGGACCTGAAGCTTTCTTT. This sequence encodes CASSSGPEAFF. J is TRBJ1-1 and V is TRBV6-6, with D uncertain. V was trimmed by 4 bases and J by 6 bases, leaving 6 bases between them. Germline V gives CDR1 MNHNY, CDR2 SVGAGI (reference sequence). The CDR3 contains 11 residues.

CDR3 sequence (DNA): TGTGCCAGCAGCTTAGGAGATGCCTACGAGCAGTACTTC. This encodes CASSLGDAYEQYF. The V gene is TRBV7-9, the J gene TRBJ2-7; D uncertain. This CDR3 contains 13 residues. V was clipped by 1 base and J by 2 bases, with 6 bases between them. CDR1 is SEHNR and CDR2 is FQNEAQ in the germline V gene (reference sequence).

The CDR3 nucleotides are TGTGCCTGGAGCCTGGGCAGGGGGAGGCCAGCTTTCTTT. Protein: CAWSLGRGRPAFF. The rearrangement links TRBV30 to TRBJ1-1; 7 positions match TRBD1. The germline gives CDR1 GTSNPN, CDR2 SVGIG (reference sequence). V shed 3 bases, J shed 10 bases, and the junction held 11 bases outside the gene matches. This CDR3 contains 13 residues.

The chain employs TRBV28 and TRBJ2-3, with 8 bases that match TRBD2. The CDR3 length is 15 residues. Per germline, CDR1 MDHEN and CDR2 SYDVKM. V trimming: 3 bases; J trimming: 4 bases; junction bases outside the gene matches: 6. This CDR3 reads CASSFSGSGADTQYF. The DNA for the CDR3 is TGTGCCAGCAGTTTCAGCGGGAGTGGTGCAGATACGCAGTATTTT.

In DNA form, the CDR3 reads TGTGCCAGCAGGGGAGCGGGAGGCTCCTACGAGCAGTACTTC. This codes for CASRGAGGSYEQYF. The V gene is TRBV6-1, the J gene TRBJ2-7; 9 nucleotides line up with TRBD2. Germline lookup yields CDR1 MNHNS and CDR2 SASEGT. Trimming removed 6 bases from V and 0 bases from J; junction bases left unmatched: 3. CDR3 length: 14 residues.

This clone was seen a few times. V gene TRBV9 combines with J gene TRBJ1-1; perhaps TRBD1 as D (5 bases). V was shortened by 0 bases and J by 8 bases, with 11 bases between the two germline ends. Germline CDR1 is SGDLS and CDR2 is YYNGEE. The CDR3 is made up of 13 amino acids. The CDR3, as DNA: TGTGCCAGCAGCGTAGATGTATGGGGGGAAGCTTTCTTT. This encodes CASSVDVWGEAFF.

The V gene is TRBV5-1, the J gene TRBJ1-3; D is unclear. In germline, CDR1 is SGHRS, CDR2 YFSETQ. The ends were cut back, 0 bases at V and 2 bases at J, with 9 bases in the middle. The length of the CDR3 is 15 residues. CDR3 sequence (DNA): TGCGCCAGCAGCTTGGGTTTGGTGGCTGGAAACACCATATATTTT. Protein sequence: CASSLGLVAGNTIYF.

The CDR3 coding sequence is TGTGCCAGCAGCTCCAATTTTGAAGCTTTCTTT. It specifies CASSSNFEAFF. V is TRBV11-2 and J is TRBJ1-1, with unresolved D. The germline gives CDR1 SGHAT, CDR2 FQNNGV. V lost 4 bases to trimming and J lost 7 bases, with 7 bases between them. The CDR3 spans 11 residues.

The V call is TRBV2, the J call TRBJ1-1; D is unclear. The germline V gene encodes CDR1 SNHLY and CDR2 FYNNEI. Trimming stripped 7 bases from V and 0 bases from J, with 12 bases between. The CDR3 contains 14 residues. The CDR3 region has the DNA TGTGCCAGCAACCTGGACGGTATGAACACTGAAGCTTTCTTT. Translated, it gives CASNLDGMNTEAFF.

The rearrangement uses TRBV13 and TRBJ2-1; D is ambiguous. The CDR3 contains 16 residues. Germline V gene data show CDR1 as PRHDT and CDR2 as FYEKMQ (reference sequence). V lost 0 bases to trimming and J lost 7 bases, with 16 bases between them. The CDR3 nucleotides are TGTGCCAGCAGCTTAGGATCCAGGAAAGGCAGGAATGAGCAGTTCTTC. This gives the protein CASSLGSRKGRNEQFF.

The J gene is TRBJ1-5, the V gene TRBV19; D might be TRBD1 (5 bases). V gave up 4 bases and J gave up 4 bases, with 14 bases separating them. The length of the CDR3 is 15 residues. Germline CDR1 LNHDA, CDR2 SQIVND (reference sequence). CDR3 nucleotide sequence: TGTGCCAGTAGTAGACGACAGATAGAAAATCAGCCCCAGCATTTT. This encodes CASSRRQIENQPQHF.

The gene calls are TRBV5-1 and TRBJ2-1, with 7 nucleotides matching TRBD1. The germline CDR1 and CDR2 sequences are SGHRS and YFSETQ. Losses at the gene ends were 2 bases for V and 5 bases for J; bases not matched to a gene: 22. This CDR3 comprises 20 residues. The CDR3 DNA sequence: TGCGCCAGCAGCTTCTATCCGGGACAGAGGGGTTCCGGGGACGACAATGAGCAGTTCTTC. This gives the protein CASSFYPGQRGSGDDNEQFF.

The CDR3 loop reads CASSPTPTSDSGNTIYF. CDR3 DNA: TGTGCCAGCAGCCCGACCCCGACATCCGACTCTGGAAACACCATATATTTT. This chain connects TRBV27 to TRBJ1-3; D not resolved. The V gene's germline CDR1 is MNHEY and CDR2 SMNVEV (reference sequence). V shed 6 bases and J shed 0 bases, with 18 bases lying between them. This CDR3 region has 17 residues.

The rearrangement links TRBV18 to TRBJ1-4; possibly TRBD1 for D (6 bases). Per germline, CDR1 KGHSH and CDR2 LQKENI. CDR3 length: 15 residues. The V gene lost 3 bases and the J gene lost 0 bases, with 8 bases spanning the gap. As DNA, the CDR3 is TGTGCCAGCTCACCCCGGACAGCAACTAATGAAAAACTGTTTTTT. Translated, it gives CASSPRTATNEKLFF.

The CDR3 nucleotides read TGTGCCAGCGGGGTTCTGGGTGAAAAACTGTTTTTT. Amino acid sequence: CASGVLGEKLFF. This rearrangement joins TRBV28 to TRBJ1-4, with D unclear. The germline V gene encodes CDR1 MDHEN and CDR2 SYDVKM. The length of the CDR3 is 12 residues. The ends were cut back, 8 bases at V and 7 bases at J, with 11 bases in the middle. Using reference TRBV28 and TRBJ1-4 for the parts outside the CDR3, the full variable domain is DVKVTQSSRYLVKRTGEKVFLECVQDMDHENMFWYRQDPGLGLRLIYFSYDVKMKEKGDIPEGYSVSREKKERFSLILESASTNQTSMYLCASGVLGEKLFFGSGTQLSVL.

The chain is built from TRBV28 and TRBJ2-2, with D unresolved. The CDR3 consists of 14 residues. The V gene lost 7 bases and the J gene lost 4 bases, with 13 bases spanning the gap. Per germline, CDR1 MDHEN and CDR2 SYDVKM. The CDR3 sequence: CASNTGISTGELFF. DNA for the CDR3: TGTGCCAGCAACACGGGCATCAGCACCGGGGAGCTGTTTTTT.